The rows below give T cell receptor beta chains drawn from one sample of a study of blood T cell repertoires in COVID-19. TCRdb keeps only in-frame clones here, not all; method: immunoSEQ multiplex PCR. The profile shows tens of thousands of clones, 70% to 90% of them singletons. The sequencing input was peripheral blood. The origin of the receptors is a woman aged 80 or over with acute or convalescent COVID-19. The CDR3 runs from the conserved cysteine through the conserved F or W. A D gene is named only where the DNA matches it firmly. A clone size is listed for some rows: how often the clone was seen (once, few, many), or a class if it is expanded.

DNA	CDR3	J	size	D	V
TGTGCCACCAGCGACGCCCAAAGGACTAGCGGGAGGACAGATACGCAGTATTTT	CATSDAQRTSGRTDTQYF	TRBJ2-3	NA	TRBD2	TRBV15
TGTGCCAGCAGGACCCGTGAGACAGGGTATGGCTACACCTTC	CASRTRETGYGYTF	TRBJ1-2	NA	TRBD1	TRBV6-5
TGTGCCAGCTCAACTAAATCTAGGGGTTACGAGCAGTACTTC	CASSTKSRGYEQYF	TRBJ2-7	NA	NA	TRBV18
TGTGCCAGCAGCCCCGGGACAGGGGGCTGGGGCTACACCTTC	CASSPGTGGWGYTF	TRBJ1-2	few	TRBD1	TRBV5-4
TGTGCCACCAGCAGAGGGGACAGGCCGAACACTGAAGCTTTCTTT	CATSRGDRPNTEAFF	TRBJ1-1	NA	TRBD1	TRBV15
TGTGCCAGCAGCCAGGATAACTTGTGGGGACAAGGAAATCAGCCCCAGCATTTT	CASSQDNLWGQGNQPQHF	TRBJ1-5	NA	NA	TRBV14
TGTGCCACCAGCAGGGGGGGACAGGGGACCCGCTCTGGGGCCAACGTCCTGACTTTC	CATSRGGQGTRSGANVLTF	TRBJ2-6	NA	TRBD1	TRBV15
TGTGCCAGCAGCTTAGCCGGGGTGAGGGCTTTCTTT	CASSLAGVRAFF	TRBJ1-1	few	NA	TRBV11-2
TGCGCCAGCAGCCTCGGGGGCGGGAGGGGCCAAGAGACCCAGTACTTC	CASSLGGGRGQETQYF	TRBJ2-5	NA	TRBD2	TRBV5-1
TGCGCCAGCAGCTTGGACCCCTCGACAGGGTGGAATGAGCAGTTCTTC	CASSLDPSTGWNEQFF	TRBJ2-1	NA	TRBD1	TRBV5-1
TGTGCCAGCAGTTACCCCACGGTGCAAGAGACCCAGTACTTC	CASSYPTVQETQYF	TRBJ2-5	NA	NA	TRBV6-2/TRBV6-3
TGTGCCAGCAGTTTTTGGGCAGGGGAAGGGGAGAGCTATGGCTACACCTTC	CASSFWAGEGESYGYTF	TRBJ1-2	once	NA	TRBV27
TGCGCCAGCCGGGGGGGGTCTCGTGAAAAACTGTTTTTT	CASRGGSREKLFF	TRBJ1-4	NA	NA	TRBV4-1
TGTGCCAGCAGCTTAGAAGGGGGTAGCACAGATACGCAGTATTTT	CASSLEGGSTDTQYF	TRBJ2-3	NA	NA	TRBV11-3
TGTGCCAGCAGCTCCCCAGGGAGCGGGAGTTACAATGAGCAGTTCTTC	CASSSPGSGSYNEQFF	TRBJ2-1	NA	TRBD2	TRBV11-2
TGTGCCAGCAGCTTAGTACAGGGGGGTGGCCAGCCCCAGCATTTT	CASSLVQGGGQPQHF	TRBJ1-5	NA	TRBD1	TRBV7-2
TGTGCCAGCAGTGTGACAGGGGGAAATGAAAAACTGTTTTTT	CASSVTGGNEKLFF	TRBJ1-4	NA	TRBD1	TRBV27
TGTGCCAGCAGCGGGTCCCTTTTTAATGAAAAACTGTTTTTT	CASSGSLFNEKLFF	TRBJ1-4	NA	NA	TRBV2
TGTGCCAGCATCGGGATTTGGCGGGAGGTCCCCGAGCAGTACTTC	CASIGIWREVPEQYF	TRBJ2-7	NA	TRBD2	TRBV27
TGTGCCAGCAGCCCACGGACTGCCGCCGGGGAGCTGTTTTTT	CASSPRTAAGELFF	TRBJ2-2	NA	NA	TRBV13
TGTGCCAGCAGCCGAGGGAGTCTAATCGACGAGCAGTACTTC	CASSRGSLIDEQYF	TRBJ2-7	once	NA	TRBV3-1/TRBV3-2
TGTGCCAGCAGCTTAGTAGCGGGTCACACAGATACGCAGTATTTT	CASSLVAGHTDTQYF	TRBJ2-3	NA	TRBD2	TRBV7-3
TGTGCCAGCAGCAAAGTGATAGGTCGTGGGGGACAGTTGAACACTGAAGCTTTCTTT	CASSKVIGRGGQLNTEAFF	TRBJ1-1	NA	NA	TRBV21-1
TGTGCCAGTAACCTAGCGGGATCTAGACGGTACAATGAGCAGTTCTTC	CASNLAGSRRYNEQFF	TRBJ2-1	once	TRBD2	TRBV19
TGTGCCAGCCAGGGGGAAAATTCACCCCTCCACTTT	CASQGENSPLHF	TRBJ1-6	NA	TRBD1	TRBV2
TGCGCCAGCAGCCAAGCTTCCGGGGGACCCACAGATACGCAGTATTTT	CASSQASGGPTDTQYF	TRBJ2-3	NA	NA	TRBV4-3
TGTGCTAGTGGTTTGACCGCAAGGGCACAGGGGAATGAAAAACTGTTTTTT	CASGLTARAQGNEKLFF	TRBJ1-4	NA	TRBD1	TRBV12-5
TGCGCCAGCAGCCAAGGCCTACAGGGGGCTCCTAACTATGGCTACACCTTC	CASSQGLQGAPNYGYTF	TRBJ1-2	few	TRBD1	TRBV4-1
TGTGCCAGCAGCCCCCTGGGGACAGGGAACTATGGCTACACCTTC	CASSPLGTGNYGYTF	TRBJ1-2	NA	TRBD1	TRBV14
TGTGCCATCAGTGAAGTTAGAGGGGGCAAGCCCACTGAAGCTTTCTTT	CAISEVRGGKPTEAFF	TRBJ1-1	NA	TRBD1	TRBV10-3
TGTGCCAGTAGTATAGATCTCAGTCGGGTCTTTTATGGCTACACCTTC	CASSIDLSRVFYGYTF	TRBJ1-2	NA	NA	TRBV19
TGTGCCAGCAGTGAATTATCCACGGGGAATGAGCAGTTCTTC	CASSELSTGNEQFF	TRBJ2-1	NA	NA	TRBV6-1
TGTGCCAGCAGCCAAGAGGTGGGGAGCGGCGGCTACACCTTC	CASSQEVGSGGYTF	TRBJ1-2	NA	NA	TRBV14
TGTGCCAGCAGCCTGGGGACAATGAACACTGAAGCTTTCTTT	CASSLGTMNTEAFF	TRBJ1-1	NA	NA	TRBV7-3
TGTGCCAGCGCTGAACAGGGTACCCACGAGCAGTACTTC	CASAEQGTHEQYF	TRBJ2-7	NA	NA	TRBV18
TGCGCCAGCAGCCCCGGACAGGGGGCGACGACTAATGAAAAACTGTTTTTT	CASSPGQGATTNEKLFF	TRBJ1-4	NA	TRBD1	TRBV5-1
TGTGCCAGCAGCTTATCCGGGAGGGGGACTGAAGCTTTCTTT	CASSLSGRGTEAFF	TRBJ1-1	NA	NA	TRBV13
TGTGCCACCAGCAGAACGGGTAGCGGGAGGGCCGGAGAGACCCAGTACTTC	CATSRTGSGRAGETQYF	TRBJ2-5	NA	TRBD2	TRBV15
TGTGCCAGCAGCAGTATTGAGGCCGGGGAGCTGTTTTTT	CASSSIEAGELFF	TRBJ2-2	NA	NA	TRBV11-3
TGTGCCAGTAGTATGGGACAGGGACCCGGGGAGCTGTTTTTT	CASSMGQGPGELFF	TRBJ2-2	NA	TRBD1	TRBV19
TGTGCCAGCAGTGAAGCGGACAGTTTAGGGCATACGCAGTATTTT	CASSEADSLGHTQYF	TRBJ2-3	NA	NA	TRBV6-1
TGCGCCAGCAGCCTGACAGGGATGAACACTGAAGCTTTCTTT	CASSLTGMNTEAFF	TRBJ1-1	NA	TRBD1	TRBV5-1
TGTGCCAGCAGCCCTCACTATGGTAGCTATGGCTACACCTTC	CASSPHYGSYGYTF	TRBJ1-2	NA	NA	TRBV7-8
TGTGCCTGGAGTCCAGGTTTTACTGGAAACACCATATATTTT	CAWSPGFTGNTIYF	TRBJ1-3	NA	NA	TRBV30
TGTGCCAGCAGCCCGGATATACGGGCGGGAGGGCTGGAGCAGTACTTC	CASSPDIRAGGLEQYF	TRBJ2-7	NA	TRBD2	TRBV7-6
TGTGCCAGCAGCCAAGTGTTCAAGAACACTGAAGCTTTCTTT	CASSQVFKNTEAFF	TRBJ1-1	NA	NA	TRBV3-1/TRBV3-2
TGTGCCAGCAGCTTGGCTGTAGAGAACACCGGGGAGCTGTTTTTT	CASSLAVENTGELFF	TRBJ2-2	NA	NA	TRBV5-4
TGCGCCAGCAGCTTGGCCAACGACAGGGTAACTGAAAAACTGTTTTTT	CASSLANDRVTEKLFF	TRBJ1-4	NA	TRBD1	TRBV5-1
TGCGCCAGCAGCTTAGGCCTAGCGTCCTACAATGAGCAGTTCTTC	CASSLGLASYNEQFF	TRBJ2-1	NA	NA	TRBV5-1
TGTGCCAGCAGCTCTGGGGCGGGGGGCTACGAGCAGTACTTC	CASSSGAGGYEQYF	TRBJ2-7	medium-sized	TRBD2	TRBV6-5
TGTGCCAGCAGCTTAGTAGAGCCAGAGGTAATCCTCTATGGCTACACCTTC	CASSLVEPEVILYGYTF	TRBJ1-2	NA	NA	TRBV7-9